Listed here are 32 T cell receptor beta chains from one sample, sequenced in a study of Ad26.COV2.S vaccination and SARS-CoV-2 variants. Assay used: immunoSEQ multiplex PCR; TCRdb lists only in-frame clones, some missing. The table includes hundreds of thousands of clones, about 92% detected once. Treatment given: approximately 18 received Ad26.COV2.S at low or high dose, single or two shots; 5 received placebo; per-sample allocation not given. After the first vaccine or placebo injection, samples were drawn on day 63. The sequencing here drew on peripheral blood, taken in a trial of Ad26.COV2.S vaccine versus placebo. Receptors originate from a person aged 18-60 years who received the Ad26.COV2.S COVID-19 vaccine or a placebo.

The chain couples TRBV6-5 to TRBJ2-7, with D uncertain. Looked up from germline, CDR1 is MNHEY and CDR2 is SVGAGI. V lost 6 bases to trimming and J lost 0 bases, with 12 bases between them. This CDR3 spans 14 amino acids. The CDR3: CASRAILSSYEQYF. The CDR3 region has the DNA TGTGCCAGCAGGGCGATACTAAGCTCCTACGAGCAGTACTTC.

The chain combines TRBV15 with TRBJ1-6, with D hard to call. Trimming shortened V by 1 base and J by 5 bases, and 6 bases separated the two germline ends. The CDR3 totals 14 residues. Germline loops: CDR1 LNHNV, CDR2 YYDKDF (reference sequence). The CDR3 region has the DNA TGTGCCACCAGCAGAGTCCCAGATAATTCACCCCTCCACTTT. Translation gives CATSRVPDNSPLHF. Full variable domain (outside the CDR3, taken from reference TRBV15 and TRBJ1-6): DAMVIQNPRYQVTQFGKPVTLSCSQTLNHNVMYWYQQKSSQAPKLLFHYYDKDFNNEADTPDNFQSRRPNTSFCFLDIRSPGLGDTAMYLCATSRVPDNSPLHFGNGTRLTVT.

The V and J genes are TRBV13 and TRBJ1-3; D remains unclear. Trimming pared 5 bases from V and 4 bases from J, leaving 15 bases between. This CDR3 region has 15 residues. Germline-derived CDR1 and CDR2 are PRHDT and FYEKMQ (reference sequence). The CDR3 protein is CASSPPGMGGNTIYF. CDR3 in DNA: TGTGCCAGCAGCCCCCCGGGTATGGGGGGAAACACCATATATTTT.

The chain employs TRBV2 and TRBJ2-3, with unresolved D. Per the germline V gene, CDR1 is SNHLY and CDR2 is FYNNEI. V lost 2 bases to trimming and J lost 2 bases, with 5 bases between them. This CDR3 comprises 13 residues. CDR3 amino acids: CASSEPLTDTQYF. The CDR3 nucleotides are TGTGCCAGCAGTGAACCCCTCACAGATACGCAGTATTTT.

The chain employs TRBV10-1 and TRBJ2-1, with D perhaps matching TRBD2 (6 bases). This CDR3 has 16 residues. The germline gives CDR1 WNHNN, CDR2 SYGVQD (reference sequence). The V end lost 0 bases, the J end lost 3 bases, and 12 bases lay between the germline ends. The CDR3 reads CASSESGSWIYNEQFF. DNA of the CDR3: TGCGCCAGCAGTGAGTCCGGGAGTTGGATCTACAATGAGCAGTTCTTC.

This clone has just one count. The chain has TRBV6-2 or TRBV6-3 and TRBJ2-3; no clear D. This CDR3 has 18 amino acids. V was pared by 2 bases and J by 2 bases, with 20 bases between. CDR1 and CDR2 from the germline V gene are MNHEY and SVGEGT. CDR3 region: CASSYGLGSSYFTDTQYF. CDR3 nucleotides: TGTGCCAGCAGTTACGGTCTAGGCAGCTCCTATTTCACAGATACGCAGTATTTT.

The V call is TRBV7-2, the J call TRBJ2-3; 12 bases are a match to TRBD2. V was pared by 6 bases and J by 5 bases, with 9 bases of the junction left unmatched. The length of the CDR3 is 16 residues. The germline V gene has CDR1 SGHTA and CDR2 FQGNSA. Here the CDR3 reads CASSHIGLAGKDTQYF. The DNA of the CDR3 is TGTGCCAGCAGTCATATCGGACTAGCGGGGAAAGATACGCAGTATTTT.

This sequence joins TRBV7-2 and TRBJ2-5; 10 nucleotides line up with TRBD2. Trimming at V came to 5 bases and at J to 1 base, leaving 7 bases not matched to a gene. Germline V gives CDR1 SGHTA, CDR2 FQGNSA. The CDR3 totals 16 residues. The CDR3 DNA follows: TGTGCCAGCAGCCGCAGTATAGCGGGGGGCCAAGAGACCCAGTACTTC. It is translated as CASSRSIAGGQETQYF.

The chain recombines TRBV4-3 with TRBJ2-7; 8 bases are a match to TRBD2. The CDR3 is 16 residues long. The germline V gene encodes CDR1 LGHNA and CDR2 YSLEER. The J segment lost 2 bases and the V segment lost 0 bases, leaving 6 bases of the junction unmatched. Written as DNA, the CDR3 is TGCGCCAGCAGCCAAGAAGGTTCGGGGGGGACCTACGAGCAGTACTTC. It specifies CASSQEGSGGTYEQYF.

The CDR3 sequence: CASSQDRLDTGELFF. The CDR3 DNA sequence: TGCGCCAGCAGCCAAGACCGGCTAGATACCGGGGAGCTGTTTTTT. V is TRBV4-1 and J is TRBJ2-2, with unresolved D. Germline V gives CDR1 MGHRA, CDR2 YSYEKL. The CDR3 contains 15 residues. The V and J ends lost 0 bases and 5 bases respectively, with 10 bases between them.

V is TRBV5-1 and J is TRBJ1-2; 9 bases align to TRBD1. Germline CDR1 reads SGHRS; CDR2 reads YFSETQ. CDR3 length equals 15 residues. Trimming cost V 4 bases and J 4 bases; bases outside gene matches: 8. CDR3 protein: CASSTSGQGTYGYTF. CDR3 coding DNA: TGCGCCAGCAGCACTTCGGGACAGGGCACCTATGGCTACACCTTC.

This clone was counted only a few times. The CDR3 DNA follows: TGTGCCAGCAGCGCGGGACTAGCGGGGGCCTCCACCGGGGAGCTGTTTTTT. Amino acids: CASSAGLAGASTGELFF. The genes are TRBV9 and TRBJ2-2, with 14 positions matching TRBD2. CDR3 length: 17 residues. Per germline, CDR1 SGDLS and CDR2 YYNGEE. The J segment lost 4 bases and the V segment lost 3 bases, leaving 5 bases of the junction unmatched.

The chain combines TRBV5-8 with TRBJ2-3; TRBD1 agrees at 10 bases. Germline loops: CDR1 SGHTS, CDR2 YDEGEE. The V gene end was trimmed by 4 bases and the J gene end by 4 bases; junction bases not matched to a gene: 12. The CDR3 spans 17 residues. The CDR3 DNA reads TGTGCCAGCAGCCGTGCGACAGGGGGCGCCCGGGCAGATACGCAGTATTTT. As protein: CASSRATGGARADTQYF.

The chain carries TRBV7-6 and TRBJ2-5; D remains unclear. The germline V gene encodes CDR1 SGHVS and CDR2 FNYEAQ. Trimming stripped 2 bases from V and 5 bases from J, with 12 bases between. This CDR3 is 14 amino acids long. The CDR3 spells CASSLHTRTETQYF. In nucleotides, the CDR3 is TGTGCCAGCAGCTTACATACCCGAACGGAGACCCAGTACTTC. Full variable domain (rest looked up from reference TRBV7-6 and TRBJ2-5): GAGVSQSPRYKVTKRGQDVALRCDPISGHVSLYWYRQALGQGPEFLTYFNYEAQQDKSGLPNDRFSAERPEGSISTLTIQRTEQRDSAMYRCASSLHTRTETQYFGPGTRLLVL.

The chain carries TRBV7-2 and TRBJ2-5; 11 bases fit TRBD2. The CDR3 has 19 residues. The V gene's germline CDR1 is SGHTA and CDR2 FQGNSA. J gave up 0 bases and V 0 bases, and 9 bases lay outside the gene matches. The CDR3 is CASSLAPPTSGGYQETQYF. The DNA of the CDR3 is TGTGCCAGCAGCTTAGCGCCCCCTACTAGCGGGGGTTACCAAGAGACCCAGTACTTC.

CDR3 bases: TGTGCCAGCTCACAAATCCGGGACAGATCTTACGAGCAGTACTTC. This gives the protein CASSQIRDRSYEQYF. The chain uses TRBV18 and TRBJ2-7; TRBD1 matches at 7 bases. CDR3 length equals 15 residues. Germline assignment: CDR1 KGHSH and CDR2 LQKENI. Trimming cost V 4 bases and J 4 bases; bases outside gene matches: 10.

This sequence joins TRBV5-1 and TRBJ1-1; TRBD1 matches at 10 bases. Looked up from germline, CDR1 is SGHRS and CDR2 is YFSETQ. The CDR3 loop spans 16 amino acids. J was trimmed by 2 bases and V by 4 bases; bases with no gene match: 8. The CDR3, as DNA: TGCGCCAGCAGCCCAATAAGGGACAGGGGTAACACTGAAGCTTTCTTT. This translates into CASSPIRDRGNTEAFF.

The V and J genes are TRBV2 and TRBJ1-2, with 8 positions matching TRBD1. The trim removed 5 bases at V and 4 bases at J, leaving 9 bases unmatched. Germline loops: CDR1 SNHLY, CDR2 FYNNEI. CDR3 length equals 15 residues. This CDR3 is CASSFSGGFIYGYTF. In nucleotides, the CDR3 is TGTGCCAGCAGTTTTTCAGGGGGCTTCATCTATGGCTACACCTTC.

The chain employs TRBV30 and TRBJ1-2, with 7 bases aligning to TRBD1. The length of the CDR3 is 13 residues. Trimming removed 1 base from V and 7 bases from J; junction bases left unmatched: 6. Germline V gene data show CDR1 as GTSNPN and CDR2 as SVGIG (reference sequence). This CDR3 is CAWSGGGQRGYTF. CDR3 in DNA: TGTGCCTGGAGTGGAGGGGGCCAACGTGGCTACACCTTC.

This clone has only one observation. V is TRBV28 and J is TRBJ2-2; D is unresolved. Germline V gene lookup returns CDR1 MDHEN and CDR2 SYDVKM. The CDR3 has 12 residues. The V end lost 5 bases, the J end lost 8 bases, and 9 bases lay between the germline ends. The CDR3 region is CASSLTWGELFF. As DNA, the CDR3 is TGTGCCAGCAGTCTAACGTGGGGGGAGCTGTTTTTT.

V is TRBV27 and J is TRBJ1-2; 7 positions match TRBD1. After removal of 1 base from V and 4 bases from J, the junction contained 6 bases not matched to a gene. This CDR3 spans 15 amino acids. Per germline, CDR1 MNHEY and CDR2 SMNVEV (reference sequence). DNA for the CDR3: TGTGCCAGCAGTTTATTTAGGGGGACAGCCTATGGCTACACCTTC. Amino acids: CASSLFRGTAYGYTF.

The CDR3 coding sequence is TGTGCCAGCAGTGATGAGGAGGGGGATCAGCCCCAGCATTTT. This gives the protein CASSDEEGDQPQHF. This chain connects TRBV2 to TRBJ1-5; tentative D call: TRBD1 (6 bases). The CDR3 is 14 amino acids. CDR1 and CDR2 (germline): SNHLY, FYNNEI. Trimming took 3 bases from V and 5 from J, leaving 11 bases between them.

CDR3 nucleotides: TGTGCCAGTAGTCCCGTGATCGGAAACACCATATATTTT. Translation: CASSPVIGNTIYF. The gene calls are TRBV19 and TRBJ1-3; the D is unclear. V lost 5 bases, J lost 4 bases, and 9 bases lay in between. The CDR3 totals 13 residues. Germline V gene data show CDR1 as LNHDA and CDR2 as SQIVND (reference sequence).

The gene calls are TRBV4-3 and TRBJ2-5; 12 bases map to TRBD2. With 4 bases clipped from V and 2 bases from J, the junction kept 11 bases outside the gene matches. The CDR3 sequence is 18 residues long. In germline, CDR1 is LGHNA, CDR2 YSLEER. The CDR3 coding sequence is TGCGCCAGCAGCCTTGATAGAGGGACTAGCGGGTTTCAAGAGACCCAGTACTTC. It codes for CASSLDRGTSGFQETQYF.

The chain is built from TRBV2 and TRBJ2-5; no clear D gene. Germline V gene data show CDR1 as SNHLY and CDR2 as FYNNEI. The CDR3 length is 12 residues. V was pared by 8 bases and J by 7 bases, with 14 bases between. CDR3 sequence (DNA): TGTGCCAGCTCGCCGTATCCAGGGACCCAGTACTTC. It encodes CASSPYPGTQYF.

V gene TRBV7-2 combines with J gene TRBJ2-5; TRBD2 matches 9 bases. CDR3 size: 15 residues. V trimming: 6 bases; J trimming: 5 bases; junction bases outside the gene matches: 10. Per the germline V gene, CDR1 is SGHTA and CDR2 is FQGNSA. The DNA for the CDR3 is TGTGCCAGCAGAGACGTAAGCGGGGGGATGGAGACCCAGTACTTC. Protein product: CASRDVSGGMETQYF.

The chain uses TRBV19 and TRBJ1-5, with D tentatively TRBD1 (5 bases). The CDR3 runs 15 residues. Germline lookup yields CDR1 LNHDA and CDR2 SQIVND (reference sequence). Trimming cost V 1 base and J 5 bases, with 12 bases left between them. The CDR3 spells CASSIAPGSHQPQHF. DNA for the CDR3: TGTGCCAGTAGTATAGCCCCAGGGTCTCATCAGCCCCAGCATTTT. Full variable domain (missing parts from reference TRBV19 and TRBJ1-5): DGGITQSPKYLFRKEGQNVTLSCEQNLNHDAMYWYRQDPGQGLRLIYYSQIVNDFQKGDIAEGYSVSREKKESFPLTVTSAQKNPTAFYLCASSIAPGSHQPQHFGDGTRLSIL.

The gene calls are TRBV6-6 and TRBJ2-3; tentatively, D is TRBD1 (5 bases). Germline CDR1 and CDR2: MNHNY and SVGAGI (reference sequence). The V and J ends lost 8 bases and 4 bases respectively, with 16 bases between them. CDR3 size: 14 residues. In nucleotides, the CDR3 is TGTGCCAGCGGAGACAGCTTAACTCCAGATACGCAGTATTTT. Translation: CASGDSLTPDTQYF.

The V and J genes are TRBV2 and TRBJ1-2, with unresolved D. Trimming shortened V by 8 bases and J by 4 bases, and 17 bases separated the two germline ends. The CDR3 has 14 residues. In germline, CDR1 is SNHLY, CDR2 FYNNEI. CDR3 in DNA: TGTGCCAGCCAACCTGGGCCGGGGTCCTATGGCTACACCTTC. Amino acid sequence: CASQPGPGSYGYTF.

V gene TRBV4-3 combines with J gene TRBJ2-1; D not resolved. The CDR3 sequence is 18 residues long. V lost 4 bases and J 5 bases, leaving 24 bases between the germline ends. The V gene's germline CDR1 is LGHNA and CDR2 YSLEER. CDR3 in amino acids: CASSPNGYVSTVNNEQFF. The CDR3 coding sequence is TGCGCCAGCAGCCCTAACGGGTATGTTTCAACCGTTAACAATGAGCAGTTCTTC.

The chain employs TRBV7-8 and TRBJ2-3, with D maybe TRBD1 (5 bases). Trimming stripped 1 base from V and 0 bases from J, with 11 bases between. This CDR3 has 16 residues. CDR1 and CDR2 from the germline V gene are SGHVS and FQNEAQ. This CDR3 is CASSLVPTESTDTQYF. CDR3 DNA sequence: TGTGCCAGCAGCTTAGTTCCGACAGAGAGCACAGATACGCAGTATTTT.

This chain uses TRBV27 with TRBJ2-7, with a possible D match to TRBD2 (6 bases). V was cut by 5 bases and J by 2 bases, with 13 bases left in between. The CDR3 is 14 residues long. CDR1 and CDR2 from the germline V gene are MNHEY and SMNVEV (reference sequence). CDR3 sequence reads: CASSTGTRPYEQYF. The CDR3 DNA is TGTGCCAGCAGTACCGGGACTCGGCCCTACGAGCAGTACTTC.